These 14 T cell receptor beta chains were sequenced from one sample in a study of cytomegalovirus exposure and HLA in healthy donors. Assay: immunoSEQ multiplex PCR; the TCRdb copy retains only in-frame clones and omits some. The table records 150,000 to 200,000 clones, 75% to 90% of them present only once. The sample comprised PBMCs. The receptors derive from a man in his late teens or twenties in good health and CMV-seropositive.

The rearrangement joins TRBV7-3 to TRBJ2-5; D is unclear. Per the germline V gene, CDR1 is SGHTA and CDR2 is FQGTGA. V gave up 2 bases and J gave up 1 base, with 8 bases separating them. This CDR3 region has 14 residues. CDR3 residues: CASSLGGGQETQYF. The CDR3 nucleotides read TGTGCCAGCAGCTTAGGCGGCGGCCAAGAGACCCAGTACTTC.

The genes are TRBV30 and TRBJ2-3, with TRBD2 identical over 12 bases. V dropped 4 bases and J dropped 5; count of bases not matched to a gene: 4. Per the germline V gene, CDR1 is GTSNPN and CDR2 is SVGIG (reference sequence). This CDR3 contains 14 residues. The DNA for the CDR3 is TGTGCCTGGACCACTAGCGGGGGGCTAGATACGCAGTATTTT. Amino acid sequence: CAWTTSGGLDTQYF.

V is TRBV27 and J is TRBJ2-7; 9 bases match TRBD2. J gave up 4 bases and V 3 bases, and 4 bases lay outside the gene matches. This CDR3 is 14 amino acids long. CDR1 and CDR2 from the germline V gene are MNHEY and SMNVEV (reference sequence). The CDR3 sequence: CASSFAGGPYEQYF. The CDR3 nucleotides are TGTGCCAGCAGTTTCGCGGGAGGGCCGTACGAGCAGTACTTC.

The V gene is TRBV27, the J gene TRBJ2-1; 8 nucleotides line up with TRBD2. The J segment lost 4 bases and the V segment lost 3 bases, leaving 2 bases of the junction unmatched. Germline V gives CDR1 MNHEY, CDR2 SMNVEV (reference sequence). The CDR3 sequence is 14 residues long. The CDR3 sequence: CASSLTGGYNEQFF. For the CDR3, the DNA is TGTGCCAGCAGTTTGACGGGAGGGTACAATGAGCAGTTCTTC.

The chain recombines TRBV9 with TRBJ2-2; D is undetermined. The germline V gene encodes CDR1 SGDLS and CDR2 YYNGEE. The CDR3 totals 15 residues. V lost 2 bases, J lost 2 bases, and 10 bases lay in between. In DNA, the CDR3 is TGTGCCAGCAGCGTCATGGAGACTAACACCGGGGAGCTGTTTTTT. It yields the protein CASSVMETNTGELFF.

The chain is built from TRBV15 and TRBJ1-1; D not certain. The CDR3 has 12 residues. The germline V gene has CDR1 LNHNV and CDR2 YYDKDF (reference sequence). V lost 7 bases, J lost 3 bases, and 9 bases lay in between. The CDR3 DNA reads as TGTGCCACCACGCGGGGTGACACTGAAGCTTTCTTT. The encoded protein is CATTRGDTEAFF.

This clone has just one count. The gene calls are TRBV9 and TRBJ1-2; 9 bases agree with TRBD1. Germline V gives CDR1 SGDLS, CDR2 YYNGEE. V shed 3 bases, J shed 7 bases, and the junction held 13 bases outside the gene matches. The CDR3 loop spans 16 amino acids. Here the CDR3 reads CASSAGQGAFYGGYTF. The DNA for the CDR3 is TGTGCCAGCAGCGCGGGACAGGGAGCCTTCTATGGTGGCTACACCTTC.

The chain carries TRBV5-4 and TRBJ2-1; D is unclear. Trimming removed 2 bases at V and 8 bases at J, with 5 bases between. CDR1 and CDR2 (germline): SGHNT, YYREEE (reference sequence). This CDR3 is 11 amino acids long. CDR3 amino acids: CASSFFDEQFF. CDR3 bases: TGTGCCAGCAGCTTCTTCGATGAGCAGTTCTTC.

The rearrangement joins TRBV28 to TRBJ1-1, with a tentative D call TRBD1 (6 bases). V dropped 0 bases and J dropped 0 bases, with 17 bases sitting between them. This CDR3 is 18 amino acids long. The germline V gene encodes CDR1 MDHEN and CDR2 SYDVKM. Here the CDR3 DNA reads TGTGCCAGCAGTTTATGGGGGAAACAGGGTCTGATGAACACTGAAGCTTTCTTT. Translation: CASSLWGKQGLMNTEAFF.

V usage is TRBV12-5 and J usage is TRBJ2-1; D ambiguous. CDR1 and CDR2 from the germline V gene are LGHNT and FRNRAP. This CDR3 comprises 12 residues. V was shortened by 2 bases and J by 6 bases, with 5 bases between the two germline ends. The CDR3 region has the DNA TGTGCTAGTGGTTTGTTGGCCAATGAGCAGTTCTTC. Translated, it gives CASGLLANEQFF.

V and J are TRBV6-4 and TRBJ2-3, with D unresolved. Trimming cost V 4 bases and J 2 bases, with 7 bases left between them. CDR1 is MRHNA, CDR2 SNTAGT, per germline. The CDR3 runs 13 residues. The chain's CDR3 is CASSAADTDTQYF. The CDR3 DNA sequence: TGTGCCAGCAGTGCGGCGGACACAGATACGCAGTATTTT.

This clone was picked up a small number of times. The chain uses TRBV11-2 and TRBJ2-5; a possible D gene is TRBD2 (6 bases). V lost 0 bases and J lost 6, with 11 bases in between. The germline gives CDR1 SGHAT, CDR2 FQNNGV. The CDR3 has 14 amino acids. CDR3 nucleotide sequence: TGTGCCAGCAGCTTAGAGAGTAGCGGCCAGACCCAGTACTTC. Translation: CASSLESSGQTQYF.

Only one count was recorded for this clone. The chain joins TRBV30 to TRBJ1-1, with TRBD1 matching over 9 bases. The germline gives CDR1 GTSNPN, CDR2 SVGIG (reference sequence). The J segment lost 5 bases and the V segment lost 0 bases, leaving 4 bases of the junction unmatched. This CDR3 has 14 residues. The CDR3 here is CAWSVGTGRTEAFF. The CDR3 DNA reads as TGTGCCTGGAGTGTAGGGACAGGGAGGACTGAAGCTTTCTTT.

The V and J genes are TRBV4-2 and TRBJ2-1; 10 positions agree with TRBD1. Germline values: CDR1 LGHNA, CDR2 YNFKEQ. CDR3 length: 16 residues. V was clipped by 3 bases and J by 4 bases; unmatched bases: 6. The DNA for the CDR3 is TGTGCCAGCAGCCAGGGACAGGGGTCTAGGTACAATGAGCAGTTCTTC. This encodes CASSQGQGSRYNEQFF.